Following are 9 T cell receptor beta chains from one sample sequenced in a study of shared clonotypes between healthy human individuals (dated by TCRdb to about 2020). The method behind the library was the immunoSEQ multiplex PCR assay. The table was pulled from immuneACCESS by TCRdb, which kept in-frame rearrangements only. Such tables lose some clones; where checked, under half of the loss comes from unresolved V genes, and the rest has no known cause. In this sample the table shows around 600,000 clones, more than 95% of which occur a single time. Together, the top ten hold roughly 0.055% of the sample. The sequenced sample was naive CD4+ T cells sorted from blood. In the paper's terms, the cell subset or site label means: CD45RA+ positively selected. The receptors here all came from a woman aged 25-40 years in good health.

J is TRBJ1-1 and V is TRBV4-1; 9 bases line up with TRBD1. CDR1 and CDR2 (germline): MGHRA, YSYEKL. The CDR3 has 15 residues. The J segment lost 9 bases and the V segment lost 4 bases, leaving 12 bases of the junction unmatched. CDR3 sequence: CASSLLERTGEQAFF. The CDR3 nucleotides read TGCGCCAGCAGCCTCCTAGAGCGGACAGGGGAACAAGCTTTCTTT.

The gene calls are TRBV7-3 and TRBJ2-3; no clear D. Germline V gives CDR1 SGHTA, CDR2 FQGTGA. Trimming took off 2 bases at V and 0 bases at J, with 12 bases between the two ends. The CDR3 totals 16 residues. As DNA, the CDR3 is TGTGCCAGCAGCTTATCCCGGGCTACTAGCACAGATACGCAGTATTTT. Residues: CASSLSRATSTDTQYF.

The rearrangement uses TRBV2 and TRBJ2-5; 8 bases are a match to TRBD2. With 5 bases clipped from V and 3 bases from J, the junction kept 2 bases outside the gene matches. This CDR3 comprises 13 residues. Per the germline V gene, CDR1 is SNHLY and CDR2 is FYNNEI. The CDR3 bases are TGTGCCAGCAGTACGCGGGAGGAAGAGACCCAGTACTTC. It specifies CASSTREEETQYF.

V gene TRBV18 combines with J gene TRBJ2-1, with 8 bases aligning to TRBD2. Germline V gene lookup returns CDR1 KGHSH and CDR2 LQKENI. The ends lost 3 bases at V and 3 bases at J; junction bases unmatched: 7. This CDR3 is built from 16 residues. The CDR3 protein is CASSPYSGKNYNEQFF. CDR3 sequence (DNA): TGTGCCAGCTCACCTTATAGCGGGAAGAACTACAATGAGCAGTTCTTC.

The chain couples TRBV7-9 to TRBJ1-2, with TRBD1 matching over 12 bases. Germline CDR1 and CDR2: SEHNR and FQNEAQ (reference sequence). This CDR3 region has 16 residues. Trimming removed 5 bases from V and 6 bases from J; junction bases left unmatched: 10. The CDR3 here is CASSTRSGTGGDGYTF. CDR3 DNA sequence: TGTGCCAGCAGCACCCGATCAGGGACAGGGGGCGATGGCTACACCTTC.

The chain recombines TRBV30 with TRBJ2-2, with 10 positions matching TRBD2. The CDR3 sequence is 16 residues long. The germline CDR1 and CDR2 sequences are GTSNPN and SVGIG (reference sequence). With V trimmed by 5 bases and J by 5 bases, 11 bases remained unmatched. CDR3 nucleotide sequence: TGTGCCTGGGCGAGAAGCGGGAGGGCCGGGACCGGGGAGCTGTTTTTT. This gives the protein CAWARSGRAGTGELFF.

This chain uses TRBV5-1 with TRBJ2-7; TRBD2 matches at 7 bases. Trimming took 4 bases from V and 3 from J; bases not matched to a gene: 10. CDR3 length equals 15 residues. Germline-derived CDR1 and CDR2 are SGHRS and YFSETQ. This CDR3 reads CASSLIWGGGYEQYF. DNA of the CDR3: TGCGCCAGCAGCCTGATTTGGGGCGGGGGCTACGAGCAGTACTTC.

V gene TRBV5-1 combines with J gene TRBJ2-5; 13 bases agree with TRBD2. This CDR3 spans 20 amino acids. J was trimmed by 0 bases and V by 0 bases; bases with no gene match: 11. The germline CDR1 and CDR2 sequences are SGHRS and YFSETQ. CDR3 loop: CASSLVLAGGPSTNQETQYF. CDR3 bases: TGCGCCAGCAGCTTGGTACTAGCGGGAGGGCCCTCGACAAACCAAGAGACCCAGTACTTC.

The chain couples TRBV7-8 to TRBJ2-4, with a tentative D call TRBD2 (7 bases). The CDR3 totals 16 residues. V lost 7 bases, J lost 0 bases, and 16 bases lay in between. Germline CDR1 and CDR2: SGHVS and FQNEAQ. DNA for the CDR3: TGTGCCAGCACCCCGAGGGGGGGGCCAGCCAAAAACATTCAGTACTTC. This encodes CASTPRGGPAKNIQYF.